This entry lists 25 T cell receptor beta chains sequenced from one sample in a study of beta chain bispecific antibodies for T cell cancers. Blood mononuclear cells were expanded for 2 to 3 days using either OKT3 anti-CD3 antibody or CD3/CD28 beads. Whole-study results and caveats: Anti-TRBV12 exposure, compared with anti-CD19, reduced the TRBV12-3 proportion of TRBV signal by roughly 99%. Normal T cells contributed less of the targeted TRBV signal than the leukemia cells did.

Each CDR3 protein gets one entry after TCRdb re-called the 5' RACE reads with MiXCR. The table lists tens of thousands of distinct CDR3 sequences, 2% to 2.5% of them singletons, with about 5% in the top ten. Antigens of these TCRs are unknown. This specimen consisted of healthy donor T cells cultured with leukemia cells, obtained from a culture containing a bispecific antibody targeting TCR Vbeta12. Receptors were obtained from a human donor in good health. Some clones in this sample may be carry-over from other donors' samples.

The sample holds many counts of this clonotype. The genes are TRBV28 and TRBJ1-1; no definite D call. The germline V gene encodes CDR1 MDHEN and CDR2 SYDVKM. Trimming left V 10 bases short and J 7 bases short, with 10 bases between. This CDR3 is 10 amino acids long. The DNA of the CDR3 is TGTGCCACGGGGTGGGGTGAAGCTTTCTTT. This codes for CATGWGEAFF.

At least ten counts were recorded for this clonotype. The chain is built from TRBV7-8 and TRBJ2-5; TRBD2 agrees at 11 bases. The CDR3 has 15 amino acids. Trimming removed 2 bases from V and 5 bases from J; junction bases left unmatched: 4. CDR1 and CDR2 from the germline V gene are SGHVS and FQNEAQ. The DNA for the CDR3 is TGTGCCAGCAGCTTATTGGCTAGCGGGGGGGAGACCCAGTACTTC. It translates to CASSLLASGGETQYF. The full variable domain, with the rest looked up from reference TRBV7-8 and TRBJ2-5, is GAGVSQSPRYKVAKRGQDVALRCDPISGHVSLFWYQQALGQGPEFLTYFQNEAQLDKSGLPSDRFFAERPEGSVSTLKIQRTQQEDSAVYLCASSLLASGGETQYFGPGTRLLVL.

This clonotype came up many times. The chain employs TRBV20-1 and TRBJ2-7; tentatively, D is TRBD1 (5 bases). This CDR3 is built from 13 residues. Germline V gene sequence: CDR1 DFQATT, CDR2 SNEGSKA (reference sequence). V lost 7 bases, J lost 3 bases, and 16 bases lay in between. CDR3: CSGDPGNVYEQYF. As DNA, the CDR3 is TGCAGTGGTGACCCAGGGAACGTCTACGAGCAGTACTTC.

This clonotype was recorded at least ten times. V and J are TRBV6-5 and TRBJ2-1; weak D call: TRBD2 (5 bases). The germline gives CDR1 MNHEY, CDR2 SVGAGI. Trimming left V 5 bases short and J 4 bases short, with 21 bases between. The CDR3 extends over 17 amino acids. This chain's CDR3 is CASSTLGSRSRYNEQFF. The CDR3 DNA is TGTGCCAGCAGTACCCTTGGGAGCAGGAGCCGTTACAATGAGCAGTTCTTC.

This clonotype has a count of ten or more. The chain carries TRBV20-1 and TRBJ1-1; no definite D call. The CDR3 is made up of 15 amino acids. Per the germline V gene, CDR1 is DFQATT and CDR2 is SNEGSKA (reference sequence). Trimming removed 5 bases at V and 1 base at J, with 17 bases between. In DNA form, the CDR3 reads TGCAGTGCTTCCCCATTGGATGGTGGGAACACTGAAGCTTTCTTT. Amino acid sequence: CSASPLDGGNTEAFF.

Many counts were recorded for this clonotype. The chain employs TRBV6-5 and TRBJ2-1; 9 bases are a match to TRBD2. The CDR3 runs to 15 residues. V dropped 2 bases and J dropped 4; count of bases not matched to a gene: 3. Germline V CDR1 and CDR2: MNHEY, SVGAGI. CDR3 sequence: CASSYISGGYNEQFF. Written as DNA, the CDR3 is TGTGCCAGCAGTTACATAAGCGGGGGGTACAATGAGCAGTTCTTC.

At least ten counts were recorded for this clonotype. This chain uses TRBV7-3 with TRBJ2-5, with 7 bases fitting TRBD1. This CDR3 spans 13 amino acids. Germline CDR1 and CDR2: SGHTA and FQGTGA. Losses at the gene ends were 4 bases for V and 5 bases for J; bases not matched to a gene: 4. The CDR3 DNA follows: TGTGCCAGCAGCTCACAGGGGCAGGAGACCCAGTACTTC. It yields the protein CASSSQGQETQYF.

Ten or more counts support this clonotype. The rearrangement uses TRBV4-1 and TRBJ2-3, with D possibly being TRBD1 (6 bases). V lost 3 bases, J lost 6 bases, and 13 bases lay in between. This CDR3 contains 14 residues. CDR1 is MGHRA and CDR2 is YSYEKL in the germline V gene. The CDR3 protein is CASSQGPGADTQYF. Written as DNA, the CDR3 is TGCGCCAGCAGCCAGGGACCAGGGGCTGATACGCAGTATTTT.

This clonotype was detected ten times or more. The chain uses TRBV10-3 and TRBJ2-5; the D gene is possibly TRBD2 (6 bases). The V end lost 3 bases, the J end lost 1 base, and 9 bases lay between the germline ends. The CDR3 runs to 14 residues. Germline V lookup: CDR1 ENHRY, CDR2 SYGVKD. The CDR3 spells CAISDRTTQETQYF. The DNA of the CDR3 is TGTGCCATCAGTGACAGGACTACCCAAGAGACCCAGTACTTC.

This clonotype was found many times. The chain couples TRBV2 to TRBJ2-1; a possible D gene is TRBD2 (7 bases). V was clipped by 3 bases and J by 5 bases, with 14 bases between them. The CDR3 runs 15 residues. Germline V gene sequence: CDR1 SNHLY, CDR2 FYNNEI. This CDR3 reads CASSEGGGFDNEQFF. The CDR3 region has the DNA TGTGCCAGCAGTGAGGGCGGGGGCTTTGACAATGAGCAGTTCTTC.

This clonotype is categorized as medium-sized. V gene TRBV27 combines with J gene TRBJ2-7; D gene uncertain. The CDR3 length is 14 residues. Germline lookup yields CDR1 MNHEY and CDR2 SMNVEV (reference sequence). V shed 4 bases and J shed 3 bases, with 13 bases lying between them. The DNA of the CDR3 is TGTGCCAGCAGTTCCCCACAAGTGGGCTACGAGCAGTACTTC. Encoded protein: CASSSPQVGYEQYF.

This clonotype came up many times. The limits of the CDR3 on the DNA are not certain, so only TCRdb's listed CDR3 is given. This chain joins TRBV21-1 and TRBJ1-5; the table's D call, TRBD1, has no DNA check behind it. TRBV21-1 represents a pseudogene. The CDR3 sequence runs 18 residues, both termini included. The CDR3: CARVGGGSFPGGNQPQHF.

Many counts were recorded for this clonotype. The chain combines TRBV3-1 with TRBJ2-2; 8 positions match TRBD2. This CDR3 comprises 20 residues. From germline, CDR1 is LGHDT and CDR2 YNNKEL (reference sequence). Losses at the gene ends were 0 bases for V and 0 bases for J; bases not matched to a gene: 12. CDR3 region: CASSQERPAGEEPNTGELFF. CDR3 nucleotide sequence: TGTGCCAGCAGCCAAGAGCGGCCAGCGGGGGAAGAGCCGAACACCGGGGAGCTGTTTTTT.

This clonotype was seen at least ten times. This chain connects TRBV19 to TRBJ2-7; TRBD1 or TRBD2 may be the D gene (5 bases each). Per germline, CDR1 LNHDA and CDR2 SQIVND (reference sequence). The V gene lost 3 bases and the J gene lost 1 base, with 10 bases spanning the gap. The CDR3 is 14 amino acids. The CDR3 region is CASSMTGPSYEQYF. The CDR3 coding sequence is TGTGCCAGTAGTATGACGGGACCTTCCTACGAGCAGTACTTC.

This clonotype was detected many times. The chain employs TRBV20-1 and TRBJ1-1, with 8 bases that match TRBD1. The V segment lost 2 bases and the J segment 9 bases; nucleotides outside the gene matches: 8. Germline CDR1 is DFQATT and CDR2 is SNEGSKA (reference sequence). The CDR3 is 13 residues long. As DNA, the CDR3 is TGCAGTGCTAGAAACACCGACAGGGGCAAAGCTTTCTTT. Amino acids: CSARNTDRGKAFF.

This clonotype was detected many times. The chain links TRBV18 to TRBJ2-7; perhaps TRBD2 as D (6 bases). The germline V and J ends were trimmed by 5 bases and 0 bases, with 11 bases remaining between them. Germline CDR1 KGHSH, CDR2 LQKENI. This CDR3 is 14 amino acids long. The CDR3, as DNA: TGTGCCAGCTCAGAGGGACTGGGCTCCTACGAGCAGTACTTC. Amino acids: CASSEGLGSYEQYF.

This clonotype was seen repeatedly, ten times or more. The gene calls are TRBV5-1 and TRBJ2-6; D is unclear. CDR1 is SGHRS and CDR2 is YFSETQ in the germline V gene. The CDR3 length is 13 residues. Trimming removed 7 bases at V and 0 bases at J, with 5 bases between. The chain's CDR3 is CASRLSGANVLTF. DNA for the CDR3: TGCGCCAGCCGCCTCTCTGGGGCCAACGTCCTGACTTTC.

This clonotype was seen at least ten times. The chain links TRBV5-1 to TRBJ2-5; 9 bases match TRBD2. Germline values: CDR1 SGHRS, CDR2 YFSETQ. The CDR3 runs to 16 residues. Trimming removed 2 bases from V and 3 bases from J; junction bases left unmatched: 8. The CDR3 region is CASSLSRAGGEETQYF. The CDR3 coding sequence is TGCGCCAGCAGCTTAAGTCGAGCGGGGGGAGAAGAGACCCAGTACTTC.

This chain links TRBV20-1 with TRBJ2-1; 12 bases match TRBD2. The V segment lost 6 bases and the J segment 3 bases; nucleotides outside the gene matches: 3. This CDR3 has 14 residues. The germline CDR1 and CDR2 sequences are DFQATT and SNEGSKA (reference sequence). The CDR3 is CSAKTSGGYNEQFF. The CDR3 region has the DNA TGCAGTGCCAAGACTAGCGGGGGCTACAATGAGCAGTTCTTC.

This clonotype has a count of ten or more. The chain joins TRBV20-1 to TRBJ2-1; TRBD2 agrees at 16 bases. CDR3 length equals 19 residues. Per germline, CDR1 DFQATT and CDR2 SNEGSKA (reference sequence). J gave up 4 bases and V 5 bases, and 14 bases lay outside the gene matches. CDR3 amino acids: CSAGPSGTSGGVLYNEQFF. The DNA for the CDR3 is TGCAGTGCTGGACCCTCCGGGACTAGCGGGGGGGTGTTGTACAATGAGCAGTTCTTC.

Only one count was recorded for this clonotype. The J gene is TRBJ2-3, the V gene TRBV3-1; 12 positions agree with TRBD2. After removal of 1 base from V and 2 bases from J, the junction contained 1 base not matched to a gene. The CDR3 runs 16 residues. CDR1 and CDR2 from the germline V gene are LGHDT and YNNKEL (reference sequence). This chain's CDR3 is CASSQGLAGVTDTQYF. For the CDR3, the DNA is TGTGCCAGCAGCCAAGGACTAGCGGGGGTCACAGATACGCAGTATTTT.

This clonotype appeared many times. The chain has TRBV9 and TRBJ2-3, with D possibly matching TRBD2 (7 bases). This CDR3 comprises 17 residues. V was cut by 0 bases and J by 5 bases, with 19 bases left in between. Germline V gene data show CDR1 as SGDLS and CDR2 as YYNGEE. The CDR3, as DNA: TGTGCCAGCAGCGTAGGAGAAGGGGGGGCGGGTTTAGATACGCAGTATTTT. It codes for CASSVGEGGAGLDTQYF. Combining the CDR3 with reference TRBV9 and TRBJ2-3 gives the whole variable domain DSGVTQTPKHLITATGQRVTLRCSPRSGDLSVYWYQQSLDQGLQFLIQYYNGEERAKGNILERFSAQQFPDLHSELNLSSLELGDSALYFCASSVGEGGAGLDTQYFGPGTRLTVL.

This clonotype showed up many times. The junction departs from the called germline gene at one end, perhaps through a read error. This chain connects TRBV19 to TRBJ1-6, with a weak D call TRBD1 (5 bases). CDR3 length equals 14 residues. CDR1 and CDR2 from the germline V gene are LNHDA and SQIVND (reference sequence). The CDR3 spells CASSMWGEDSPLHF. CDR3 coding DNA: TGTGCCAGTAGTATGTGGGGGGAAGATTCACCCCTCCATTTT.

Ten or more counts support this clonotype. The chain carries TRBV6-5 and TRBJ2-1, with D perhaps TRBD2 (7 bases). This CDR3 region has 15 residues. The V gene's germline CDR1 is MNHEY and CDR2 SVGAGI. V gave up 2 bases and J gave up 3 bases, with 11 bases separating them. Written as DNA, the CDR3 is TGTGCCAGCAGTTACCGGGGGGCCGGCTACAATGAGCAGTTCTTC. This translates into CASSYRGAGYNEQFF.

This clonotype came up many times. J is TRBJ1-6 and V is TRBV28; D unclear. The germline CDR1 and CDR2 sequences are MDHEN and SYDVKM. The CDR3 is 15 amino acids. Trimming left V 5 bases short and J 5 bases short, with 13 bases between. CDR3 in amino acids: CASSPLGPDNSPLHF. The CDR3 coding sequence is TGTGCCAGCAGTCCCCTGGGCCCCGATAATTCACCCCTCCACTTT.